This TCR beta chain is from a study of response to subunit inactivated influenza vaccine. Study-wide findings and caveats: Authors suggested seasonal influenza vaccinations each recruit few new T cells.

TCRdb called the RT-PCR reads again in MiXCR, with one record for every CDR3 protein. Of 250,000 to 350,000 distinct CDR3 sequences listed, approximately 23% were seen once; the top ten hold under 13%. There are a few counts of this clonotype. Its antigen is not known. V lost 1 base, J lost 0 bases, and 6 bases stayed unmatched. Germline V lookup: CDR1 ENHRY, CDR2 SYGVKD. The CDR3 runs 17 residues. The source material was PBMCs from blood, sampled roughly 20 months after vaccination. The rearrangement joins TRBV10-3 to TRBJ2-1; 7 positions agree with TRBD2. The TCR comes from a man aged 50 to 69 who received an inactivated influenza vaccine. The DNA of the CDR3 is TGTGCCATCAGTGAGTTTGGGGGGACTAACTCCTACAATGAGCAGTTCTTC. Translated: CAISEFGGTNSYNEQFF.